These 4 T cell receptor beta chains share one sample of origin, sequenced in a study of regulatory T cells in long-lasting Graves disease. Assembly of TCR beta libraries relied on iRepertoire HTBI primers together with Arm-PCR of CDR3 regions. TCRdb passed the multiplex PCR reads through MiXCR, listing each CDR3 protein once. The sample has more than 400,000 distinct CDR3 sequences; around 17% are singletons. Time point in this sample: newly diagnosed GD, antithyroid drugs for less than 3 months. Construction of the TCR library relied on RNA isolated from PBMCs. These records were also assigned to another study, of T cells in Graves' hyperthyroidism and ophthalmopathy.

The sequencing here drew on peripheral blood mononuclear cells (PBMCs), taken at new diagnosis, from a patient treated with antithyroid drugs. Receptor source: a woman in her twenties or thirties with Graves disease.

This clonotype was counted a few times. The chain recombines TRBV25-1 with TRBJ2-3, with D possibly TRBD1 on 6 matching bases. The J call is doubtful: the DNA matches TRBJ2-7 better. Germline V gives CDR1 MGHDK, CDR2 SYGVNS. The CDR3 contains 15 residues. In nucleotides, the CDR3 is TGTGCCAGCAGTGATCCAACAGGGCCCAAAAACGAGCAGTACTTC. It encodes CASSDPTGPKNEQYF.

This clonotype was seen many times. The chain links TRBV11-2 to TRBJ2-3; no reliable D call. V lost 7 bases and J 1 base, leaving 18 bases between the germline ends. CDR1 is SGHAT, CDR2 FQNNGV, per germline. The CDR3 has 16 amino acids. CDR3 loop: CASTLPGRQGTDTQYF. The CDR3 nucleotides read TGTGCCAGCACCCTACCCGGACGCCAGGGCACAGATACGCAGTATTTT.

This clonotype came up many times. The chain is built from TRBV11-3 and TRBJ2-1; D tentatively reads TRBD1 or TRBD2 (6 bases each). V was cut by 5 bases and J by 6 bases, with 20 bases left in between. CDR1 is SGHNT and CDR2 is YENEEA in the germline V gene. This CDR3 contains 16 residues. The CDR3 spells CASSPEGHRVVNEQFF. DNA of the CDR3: TGTGCCAGCAGCCCGGAGGGACACCGGGTGGTCAATGAGCAGTTCTTC. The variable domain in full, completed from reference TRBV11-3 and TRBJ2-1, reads EAGVVQSPRYKIIEKKQPVAFWCNPISGHNTLYWYLQNLGQGPELLIRYENEEAVDDSQLPKDRFSAERLKGVDSTLKIQPAELGDSAVYLCASSPEGHRVVNEQFFGPGTRLTVL.

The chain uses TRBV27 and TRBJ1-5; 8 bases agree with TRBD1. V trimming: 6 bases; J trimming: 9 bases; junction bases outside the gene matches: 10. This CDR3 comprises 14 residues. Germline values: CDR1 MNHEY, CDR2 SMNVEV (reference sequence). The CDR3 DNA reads TGTGCCAGCAGCGAGGGACAGGTTAGGCGGCCCCAGCATTTT. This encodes CASSEGQVRRPQHF.